Below, 3 T cell receptor beta chains from the same sample are listed, as sequenced in a study of human T cells and chemical hapten exposure. The time point is: patch test 3, about 24 weeks after DPC sensitization. Treatment reported: therapeutic diphenylcyclopropenone sensitization with weekly scalp DPC. Using its own MiXCR run on the RACE reads, TCRdb lists one record per CDR3 protein. The sample holds around 200,000 distinct CDR3 sequences, around a quarter seen once. The sequencing here drew on whole blood, taken in connection with sensitization to the hapten diphenylcyclopropenone (DPC). The receptors originated from a woman aged 35 to 49 with alopecia areata. Some clones in this sample may be carry-over from other donors' samples.

V gene TRBV20-1 combines with J gene TRBJ2-1, with 8 nucleotides matching TRBD2. The junction had 1 base not matched to a gene; V was cut back by 3 bases and J by 6 bases. The V gene's germline CDR1 is DFQATT and CDR2 SNEGSKA (reference sequence). The CDR3 contains 12 residues. CDR3 in amino acids: CSASGRANEQFF. The CDR3 DNA follows: TGCAGTGCTAGCGGGAGGGCCAATGAGCAGTTCTTC.

V usage is TRBV7-9 and J usage is TRBJ1-3; D remains ambiguous. V lost 5 bases and J 0 bases, leaving 11 bases between the germline ends. The germline V gene has CDR1 SEHNR and CDR2 FQNEAQ (reference sequence). This CDR3 region has 15 residues. In DNA, the CDR3 is TGTGCCAGCAGCCCGTTCCGGGCCTCTGGAAACACCATATATTTT. Residues: CASSPFRASGNTIYF.

Only a few counts were recorded for this clonotype. The genes are TRBV2 and TRBJ2-1, with TRBD2 matching 11 bases. There are 15 residues in the CDR3. V was pared by 4 bases and J by 5 bases, with 4 bases of the junction left unmatched. Germline V gene data show CDR1 as SNHLY and CDR2 as FYNNEI. The CDR3 nucleotides are TGTGCCAGCAGTGCCGTAGCGGGAGGGAACAATGAGCAGTTCTTC. This codes for CASSAVAGGNNEQFF.